Given below is one T cell receptor beta chain in context. Per the authors' pipeline: The assay estimated nucleated cells by amplifying reference gene primers. Assay: immunoSEQ multiplex PCR; the TCRdb copy retains only in-frame clones and omits some. V and J calls and clone size are as listed in that table; D and trimming were resolved from the DNA. In the table there are some 31,000 clones, about 85% of which are singletons. This sample was included in a study of blood T cell repertoires in COVID-19. About the study: COVID-19 samples, acute and convalescent, were from the United States, Italy and Spain. PBMCs, B-cell-depleted T cells, or T cells provided the cDNA or gDNA that made up the material.

The specimen was peripheral blood. This TCR derives from a human donor with acute or convalescent COVID-19. The donor label of this sample is uncertain.

This chain's CDR3 is CASSEGGRVDTEAFF. As DNA, the CDR3 is TGTGCCAGCAGTGAGGGTGGCAGGGTGGACACTGAAGCTTTCTTT. This chain links TRBV2 with TRBJ1-1, with a weak D call TRBD1 (5 bases). This CDR3 is 15 amino acids long. Germline V lookup: CDR1 SNHLY, CDR2 FYNNEI. V lost 3 bases to trimming and J lost 3 bases, with 14 bases between them.